These T cell receptor beta chains were read from a single sample in a study of blood T cell repertoires in COVID-19. The repertoire was sequenced with immunoSEQ multiplex PCR; TCRdb's copy has only in-frame clones and lacks some. The sample includes about 360,000 clones, around 87% of them seen just once. Specimen: PBMCs or T cells enriched from blood (not recorded which). These receptors were taken from a man aged 35 to 55 in a cohort exposed to, infected with or recovered from COVID-19 (not recorded which). Each CDR3 is given with its conserved first and last residue.

J,V,CDR3
TRBJ1-5,TRBV24-1,CATSYLRENQPQHF
TRBJ1-6,TRBV19,CASSIDDTSPLHF
TRBJ2-3,TRBV4-1,CASSQERSGTDTQYF
TRBJ2-7,TRBV10-2,CASSSGLIYEQYF
TRBJ1-4,TRBV9,CASSPKLGEKLFF
TRBJ1-6,TRBV28,CASGPRVVALHF
TRBJ2-5,TRBV18,CASSPSRSETQYF
TRBJ1-5,TRBV9,CASSDTHSNQPQHF
TRBJ2-4,TRBV15,CATSSPGLQNIQYF
TRBJ2-7,TRBV15,CATSRGGGSSGEQYF
TRBJ1-1,TRBV6-5,CTTDRAAEAFF
TRBJ2-7,TRBV15,CATSSRLVWNEQYF
TRBJ1-2,TRBV29-1,CSVLRQGGYGYTF
TRBJ2-5,TRBV7-9,CASSSVAGAGETQYF
TRBJ1-5,TRBV2,CASTGQGSNQPQHF
TRBJ2-3,TRBV19,CASRPGQLLNTQYF
TRBJ2-3,TRBV5-1,CASSQTSGGTDTQYF
TRBJ2-1,TRBV30,CAWSDGLAGSNEQFF
TRBJ2-1,TRBV5-1,CASSAGTGKLSYNEQFF
TRBJ1-3,TRBV5-1,CASSLGEGTPGNTIYF
TRBJ2-5,TRBV9,CASSVSGSRETQYF
TRBJ2-7,TRBV7-9,CASSLEDRGYEQYF
TRBJ1-5,TRBV7-2,CASSSLGGSGQPQHF
TRBJ2-1,TRBV27,CASSSRQGLPSYNEQFF
TRBJ1-6,TRBV7-9,CASSPDSYNSPLHF
TRBJ2-1,TRBV10-3,CAILDRERSYNEQFF
TRBJ2-5,TRBV21-1,CASGLAGETQYF
TRBJ1-4,TRBV6-1,CASSEGMMGAANEKLFF
TRBJ2-7,TRBV19,CASSMVGISYEQYF
TRBJ2-1,TRBV28,CASRQGNYNEQFF
TRBJ2-3,TRBV6-5,CASSYSTGGSSDTQYF
TRBJ2-3,TRBV29-1,CSVPLAGGDTQYF
TRBJ2-7,TRBV5-1,CASSSGTGTPEQYF
TRBJ1-6,TRBV27,CASSLTFAAERNSPLHF
TRBJ2-2,TRBV18,CASSPPSVAGELFF
TRBJ2-1,TRBV5-1,CASSLVLSSYNEQFF